This TCR beta chain was captured by sequencing in a study of CD8 T cells in Susac syndrome. Random hexamers were used to reverse transcribe roughly 0.5 to 1 ug of RNA. Each CDR3 protein is one row after TCRdb ran MiXCR on the immunoSEQ multiplex PCR reads. Of under 200,000 distinct CDR3 sequences listed, around 90% are singletons. This clonotype was counted between two and nine times. Isolation of CD8+ and CD4+ T cells was performed negatively, whereas enrichment of TEMRA cells was done by FACS. The V segment lost 7 bases and the J segment 5 bases; nucleotides outside the gene matches: 1. This CDR3 is built from 11 residues. The germline V gene has CDR1 SNHLY and CDR2 FYNNEI.

The sequencing input was CD4+ T cells from PBMCs. This chain links TRBV2 with TRBJ2-5; 7 positions agree with TRBD2. This clonotype was sampled from a human donor in good health. CDR3 coding DNA: TGTGCCAGCATGGGAGGGGAGACCCAGTACTTC. It codes for CASMGGETQYF.